This TCR beta chain was identified during a study of early T cells in non-severe SARS-CoV-2 infection. About the research overall: The input, bulk RNA from unsorted whole blood, was sequenced, and chains were unpaired.

Germline V gives CDR1 LGHNT, CDR2 FRNRAP. The junction had 2 bases not matched to a gene; V was cut back by 6 bases and J by 7 bases. This CDR3 is 11 amino acids long. TCRdb redid the calling of the 5' RACE reads with MiXCR, one entry per CDR3 protein. The data show about 83,000 distinct CDR3 sequences, roughly 10% seen once. This chain joins TRBV12-5 and TRBJ1-1, with TRBD1 matching 7 bases. This specimen was whole blood, taken at baseline. The clonotype was recovered from an adult who was a healthcare worker with PCR-confirmed SARS-CoV-2 infection or an uninfected control (not recorded which). The CDR3 region has the DNA TGTGCTAGTGGGCGGGACAGTGAAGCTTTCTTT. It yields the protein CASGRDSEAFF.